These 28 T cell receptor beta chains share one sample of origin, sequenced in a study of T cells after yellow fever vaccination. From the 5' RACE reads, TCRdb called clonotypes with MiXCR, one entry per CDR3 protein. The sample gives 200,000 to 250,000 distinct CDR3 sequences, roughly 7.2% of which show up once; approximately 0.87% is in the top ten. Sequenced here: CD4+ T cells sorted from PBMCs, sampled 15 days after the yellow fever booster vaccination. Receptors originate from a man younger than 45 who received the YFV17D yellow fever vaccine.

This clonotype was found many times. CDR3 in DNA: TGCAGTGCTAGTACCAGCAATGAGCAGTTCTTC. Translation: CSASTSNEQFF. The chain employs TRBV20-1 and TRBJ2-1, with unresolved D. The CDR3 is made up of 11 amino acids. Germline V lookup: CDR1 DFQATT, CDR2 SNEGSKA (reference sequence). V was shortened by 3 bases and J by 6 bases, with 6 bases between the two germline ends.

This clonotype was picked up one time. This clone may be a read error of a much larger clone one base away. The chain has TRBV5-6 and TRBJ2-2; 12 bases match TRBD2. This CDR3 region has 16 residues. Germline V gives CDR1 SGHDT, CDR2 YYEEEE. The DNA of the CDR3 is TGTGCCAGCAGCTTGCTAGCGGGAGGGCAGGCCGGGAAGCTGTTTTTT. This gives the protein CASSLLAGGQAGKLFF.

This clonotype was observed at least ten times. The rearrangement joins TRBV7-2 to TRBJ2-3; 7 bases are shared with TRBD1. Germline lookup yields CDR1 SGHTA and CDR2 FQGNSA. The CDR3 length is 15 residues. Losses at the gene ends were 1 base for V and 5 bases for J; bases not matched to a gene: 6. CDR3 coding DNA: TGTGCCAGCAGCTTAGTAAAGGGGGCTAGAGATACGCAGTATTTT. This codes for CASSLVKGARDTQYF.

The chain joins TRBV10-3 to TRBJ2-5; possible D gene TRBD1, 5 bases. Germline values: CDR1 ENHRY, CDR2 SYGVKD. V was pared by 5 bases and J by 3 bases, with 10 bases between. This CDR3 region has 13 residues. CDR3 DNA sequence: TGTGCCATCAGTCTGTCACAGGAAGAGACCCAGTACTTC. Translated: CAISLSQEETQYF.

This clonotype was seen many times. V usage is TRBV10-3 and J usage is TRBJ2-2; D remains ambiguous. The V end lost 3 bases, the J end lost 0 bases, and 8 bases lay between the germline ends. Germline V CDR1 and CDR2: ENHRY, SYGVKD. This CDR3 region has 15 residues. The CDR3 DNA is TGTGCCATCAGTGATTGGGCAGCGAACACCGGGGAGCTGTTTTTT. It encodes CAISDWAANTGELFF.

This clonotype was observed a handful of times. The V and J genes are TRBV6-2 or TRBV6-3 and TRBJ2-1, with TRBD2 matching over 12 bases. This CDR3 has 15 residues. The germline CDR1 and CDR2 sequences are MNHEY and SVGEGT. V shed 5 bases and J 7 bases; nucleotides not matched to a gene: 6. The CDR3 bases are TGTGCCAGCAGTCTGCTAGCGGGAGGGCGTAATGAGCAGTTCTTC. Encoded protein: CASSLLAGGRNEQFF.

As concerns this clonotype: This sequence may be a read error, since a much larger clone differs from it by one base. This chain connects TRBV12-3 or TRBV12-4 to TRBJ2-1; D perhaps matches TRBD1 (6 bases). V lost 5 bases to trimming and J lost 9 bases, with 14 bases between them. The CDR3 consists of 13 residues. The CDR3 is CASSTRQDGEQFF. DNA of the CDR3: TGTGCCAGCAGTACCAGACAGGATGGTGAGCAGTTCTTC.

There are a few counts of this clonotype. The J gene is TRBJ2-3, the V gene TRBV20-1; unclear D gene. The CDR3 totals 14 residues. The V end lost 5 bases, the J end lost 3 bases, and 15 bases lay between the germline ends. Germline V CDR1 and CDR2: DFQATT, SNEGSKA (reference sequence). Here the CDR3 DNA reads TGCAGTGCTGACCGGGCGGTGAGGACAGATACGCAGTATTTT. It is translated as CSADRAVRTDTQYF.

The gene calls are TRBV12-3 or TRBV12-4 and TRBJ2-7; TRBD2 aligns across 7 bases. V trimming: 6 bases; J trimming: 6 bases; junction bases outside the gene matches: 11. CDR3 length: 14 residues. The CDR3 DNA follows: TGTGCCAGCAGCAATCTAGCGGAAAACTCCGAGCAGTACTTC. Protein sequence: CASSNLAENSEQYF.

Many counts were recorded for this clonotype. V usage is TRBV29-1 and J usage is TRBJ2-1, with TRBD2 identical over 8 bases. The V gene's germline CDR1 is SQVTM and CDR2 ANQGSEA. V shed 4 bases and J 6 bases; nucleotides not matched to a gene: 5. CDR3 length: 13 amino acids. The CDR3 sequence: CSVASLAGNEQFF. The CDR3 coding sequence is TGCAGCGTTGCAAGTCTAGCGGGCAATGAGCAGTTCTTC.

CDR3 sequence (DNA): TGTGCCAGCAGTTACTCTGGAAGTTCCGAGCAGTACTTC. Encoded protein: CASSYSGSSEQYF. The rearrangement joins TRBV6-6 to TRBJ2-7, with D uncertain. Germline CDR1 reads MNHNY; CDR2 reads SVGAGI (reference sequence). V was cut by 0 bases and J by 6 bases, with 9 bases left in between. This CDR3 contains 13 residues.

The CDR3 region has the DNA TGTGCCAGCTCACCATACAGGTACAATGAGCAGTTCTTC. It is translated as CASSPYRYNEQFF. The V and J genes are TRBV18 and TRBJ2-1, with D possibly TRBD1 on 5 matching bases. Per the germline V gene, CDR1 is KGHSH and CDR2 is LQKENI. The CDR3 is made up of 13 amino acids. V was pared by 2 bases and J by 4 bases, with 6 bases between.

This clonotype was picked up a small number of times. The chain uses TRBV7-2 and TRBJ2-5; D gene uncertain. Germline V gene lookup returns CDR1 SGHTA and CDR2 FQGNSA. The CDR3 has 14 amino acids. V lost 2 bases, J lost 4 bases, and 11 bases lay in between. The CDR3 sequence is CASSLTYGGETQYF. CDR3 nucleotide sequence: TGTGCCAGCAGCTTAACGTACGGTGGAGAGACCCAGTACTTC.

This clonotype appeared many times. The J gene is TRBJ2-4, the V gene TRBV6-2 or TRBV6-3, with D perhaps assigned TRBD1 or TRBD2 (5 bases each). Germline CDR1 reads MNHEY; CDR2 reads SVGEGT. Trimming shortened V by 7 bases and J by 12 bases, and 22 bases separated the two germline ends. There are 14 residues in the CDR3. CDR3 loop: CASTPRGLPSTQYF. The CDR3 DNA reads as TGTGCCAGCACCCCGAGGGGCCTCCCAAGCACTCAGTACTTC.

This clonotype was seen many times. CDR3 amino acids: CASSQDFWTSKLAKNIQYF. The CDR3 DNA follows: TGTGCCAGCAGCCAAGATTTTTGGACATCCAAACTAGCCAAAAACATTCAGTACTTC. The rearrangement uses TRBV3-1 and TRBJ2-4; TRBD1 might be the D (5 bases). V lost 0 bases to trimming and J lost 0 bases, with 18 bases between them. Germline loops: CDR1 LGHDT, CDR2 YNNKEL (reference sequence). The CDR3 totals 19 residues.

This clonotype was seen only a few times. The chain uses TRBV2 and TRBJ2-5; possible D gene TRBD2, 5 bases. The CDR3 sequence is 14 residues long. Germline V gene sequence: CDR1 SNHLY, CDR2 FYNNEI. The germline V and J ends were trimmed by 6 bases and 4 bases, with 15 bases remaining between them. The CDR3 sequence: CASRAEGVPETQYF. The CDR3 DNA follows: TGTGCCAGCAGGGCCGAGGGTGTACCAGAGACCCAGTACTTC.

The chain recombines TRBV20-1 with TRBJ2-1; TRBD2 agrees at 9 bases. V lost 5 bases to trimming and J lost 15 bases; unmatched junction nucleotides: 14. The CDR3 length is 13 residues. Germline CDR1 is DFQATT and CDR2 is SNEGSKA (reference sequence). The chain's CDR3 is CSAASRGGRGPFF. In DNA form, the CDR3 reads TGCAGTGCTGCCTCTCGGGGCGGGAGGGGCCCGTTCTTC.

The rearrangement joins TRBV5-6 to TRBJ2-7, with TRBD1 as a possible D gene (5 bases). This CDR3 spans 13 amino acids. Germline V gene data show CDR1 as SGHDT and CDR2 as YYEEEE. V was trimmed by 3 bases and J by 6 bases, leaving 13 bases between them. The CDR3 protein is CASSYDREREQYF. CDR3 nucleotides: TGTGCCAGCAGCTACGACAGAGAGCGCGAGCAGTACTTC.

The CDR3: CASSLGQGGEQYF. The CDR3 coding sequence is TGTGCCAGCAGTTTAGGGCAGGGCGGAGAGCAGTACTTC. This chain connects TRBV28 to TRBJ2-7, with D perhaps matching TRBD1 (5 bases). Per germline, CDR1 MDHEN and CDR2 SYDVKM. The V end lost 2 bases, the J end lost 7 bases, and 12 bases lay between the germline ends. The CDR3 totals 13 residues.

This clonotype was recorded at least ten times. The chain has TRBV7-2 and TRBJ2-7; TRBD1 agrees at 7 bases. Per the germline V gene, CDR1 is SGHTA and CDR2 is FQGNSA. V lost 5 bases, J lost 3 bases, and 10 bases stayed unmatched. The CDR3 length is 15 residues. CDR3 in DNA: TGTGCCAGCAGCCACGAAACGGGACAGAGCTACGAGCAGTACTTC. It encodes CASSHETGQSYEQYF. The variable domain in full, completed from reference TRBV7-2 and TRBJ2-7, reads GAGVSQSPSNKVTEKGKDVELRCDPISGHTALYWYRQSLGQGLEFLIYFQGNSAPDKSGLPSDRFSAERTGGSVSTLTIQRTQQEDSAVYLCASSHETGQSYEQYFGPGTRLTVT.

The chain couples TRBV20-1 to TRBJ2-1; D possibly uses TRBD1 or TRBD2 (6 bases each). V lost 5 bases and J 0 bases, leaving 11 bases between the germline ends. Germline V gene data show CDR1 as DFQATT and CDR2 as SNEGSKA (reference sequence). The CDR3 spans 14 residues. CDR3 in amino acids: CSALGGASYNEQFF. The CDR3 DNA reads TGCAGTGCTCTCGGGGGCGCCTCCTACAATGAGCAGTTCTTC.

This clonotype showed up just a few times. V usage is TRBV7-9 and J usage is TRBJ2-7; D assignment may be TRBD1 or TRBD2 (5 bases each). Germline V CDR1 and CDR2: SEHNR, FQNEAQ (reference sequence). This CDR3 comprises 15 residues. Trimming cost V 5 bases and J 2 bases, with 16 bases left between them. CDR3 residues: CASSRGWGIPYEQYF. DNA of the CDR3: TGTGCCAGCAGCCGGGGATGGGGGATACCCTACGAGCAGTACTTC.

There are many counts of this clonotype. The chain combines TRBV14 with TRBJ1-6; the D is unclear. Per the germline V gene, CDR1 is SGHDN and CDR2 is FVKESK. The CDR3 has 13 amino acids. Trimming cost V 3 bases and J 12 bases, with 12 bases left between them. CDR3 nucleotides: TGTGCCAGCAGCCACGCCAAGTGGTTACCCCTCCACTTT. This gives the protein CASSHAKWLPLHF.

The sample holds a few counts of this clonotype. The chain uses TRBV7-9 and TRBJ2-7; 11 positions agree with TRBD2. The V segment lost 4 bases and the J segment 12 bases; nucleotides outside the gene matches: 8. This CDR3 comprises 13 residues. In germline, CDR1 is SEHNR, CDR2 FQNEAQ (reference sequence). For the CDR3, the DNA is TGTGCCAGCAGCTCCGACTATACTAGCGGGAGGTACTTC. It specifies CASSSDYTSGRYF. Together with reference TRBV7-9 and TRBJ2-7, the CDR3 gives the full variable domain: DTGVSQNPRHKITKRGQNVTFRCDPISEHNRLYWYRQTLGQGPEFLTYFQNEAQLEKSRLLSDRFSAERPKGSFSTLEIQRTEQGDSAMYLCASSSDYTSGRYFGPGTRLTVT.

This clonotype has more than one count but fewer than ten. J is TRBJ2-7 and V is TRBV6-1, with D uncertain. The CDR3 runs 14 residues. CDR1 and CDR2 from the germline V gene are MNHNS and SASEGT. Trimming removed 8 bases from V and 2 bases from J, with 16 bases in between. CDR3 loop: CASPSKVNTYEQYF. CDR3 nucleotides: TGTGCCAGCCCGAGCAAGGTCAACACCTACGAGCAGTACTTC.

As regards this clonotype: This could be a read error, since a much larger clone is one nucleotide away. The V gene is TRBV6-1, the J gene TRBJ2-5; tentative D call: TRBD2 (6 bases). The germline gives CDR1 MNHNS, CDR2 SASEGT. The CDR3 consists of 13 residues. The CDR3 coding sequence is TGTTCCAGCTGTGACGGGAGTTCGGAGACCCAGTACTTC. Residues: CSSCDGSSETQYF.

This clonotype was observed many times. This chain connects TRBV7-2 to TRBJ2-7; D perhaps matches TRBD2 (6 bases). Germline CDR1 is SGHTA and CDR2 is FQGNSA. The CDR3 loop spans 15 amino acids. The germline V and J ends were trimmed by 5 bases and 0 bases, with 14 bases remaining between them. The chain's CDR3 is CASSPSGDFSYEQYF. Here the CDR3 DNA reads TGTGCCAGCAGCCCGTCGGGGGACTTCTCCTACGAGCAGTACTTC.

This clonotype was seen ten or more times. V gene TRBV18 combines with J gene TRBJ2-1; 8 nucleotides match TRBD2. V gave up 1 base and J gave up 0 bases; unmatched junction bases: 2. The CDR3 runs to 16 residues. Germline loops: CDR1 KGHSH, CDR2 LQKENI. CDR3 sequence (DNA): TGTGCCAGCTCACCACTAGCGGGAATCTCCTACAATGAGCAGTTCTTC. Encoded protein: CASSPLAGISYNEQFF.